These 28 T cell receptor beta chains share one sample of origin, sequenced in a study of blood T cell repertoires in COVID-19. Assay: immunoSEQ multiplex PCR; the TCRdb copy retains only in-frame clones and omits some. Of around 180,000 clones in the sample, approximately 90% were seen once. The sequenced sample consisted of peripheral blood. The receptor source for this set is a man in his sixties with acute or convalescent COVID-19.

CDR3: CASIPRGRGGELFF. The CDR3 coding sequence is TGTGCCAGCATCCCTAGGGGGCGGGGTGGGGAGCTGTTTTTT. The J gene is TRBJ2-2, the V gene TRBV6-1; possibly TRBD1 for D (7 bases). V was clipped by 7 bases and J by 8 bases, with 17 bases between them. Germline CDR1 reads MNHNS; CDR2 reads SASEGT. CDR3 length: 14 amino acids.

The chain uses TRBV20-1 and TRBJ2-5; 7 bases line up with TRBD1. Unmatched junction bases numbered 1, after V lost 5 bases and J lost 4 bases. Germline V gene sequence: CDR1 DFQATT, CDR2 SNEGSKA (reference sequence). The CDR3 has 11 residues. The DNA of the CDR3 is TGCAGTGCTGACAGGGTAGAGACCCAGTACTTC. Translation gives CSADRVETQYF.

The chain combines TRBV6-5 with TRBJ1-2; D possibly corresponds to TRBD1 (6 bases). Germline V CDR1 and CDR2: MNHEY, SVGAGI. V was pared by 2 bases and J by 7 bases, with 11 bases between. This CDR3 has 13 amino acids. The chain's CDR3 is CASSYTGGGGYTF. The CDR3 DNA reads as TGTGCCAGCAGTTACACGGGGGGCGGTGGCTACACCTTC.

The chain recombines TRBV7-2 with TRBJ2-7; 8 bases line up with TRBD2. The CDR3 sequence is 16 residues long. The germline CDR1 and CDR2 sequences are SGHTA and FQGNSA. V lost 0 bases to trimming and J lost 2 bases; unmatched junction nucleotides: 6. CDR3 sequence reads: CASSLARLAGTYEQYF. In nucleotides, the CDR3 is TGTGCCAGCAGCTTAGCGCGTCTAGCGGGTACCTACGAGCAGTACTTC.

V is TRBV18 and J is TRBJ1-5, with a weak D call TRBD1 (6 bases). Germline loops: CDR1 KGHSH, CDR2 LQKENI. This CDR3 region has 13 residues. Trimming removed 4 bases from V and 4 bases from J, with 8 bases in between. The CDR3 protein is CASSRDINQPQHF. In DNA, the CDR3 is TGTGCCAGCTCACGGGACATAAATCAGCCCCAGCATTTT.

This sequence joins TRBV27 and TRBJ1-2; 8 nucleotides agree with TRBD1. The CDR3 is 16 residues long. Germline loops: CDR1 MNHEY, CDR2 SMNVEV (reference sequence). V gave up 3 bases and J gave up 8 bases; unmatched junction bases: 14. Here the CDR3 reads CASSFRSAGGAYGYTF. In nucleotides, the CDR3 is TGTGCCAGCAGTTTTCGTTCGGCAGGGGGCGCGTACGGCTACACCTTC.

The chain has TRBV28 and TRBJ2-2, with no clear D. The V end was cut by 1 base, the J end by 3 bases, with 3 bases between. The CDR3 is made up of 13 amino acids. CDR1 is MDHEN and CDR2 is SYDVKM in the germline V gene. The CDR3 bases are TGTGCCAGCAGTTTATCTTACACCGGGGAGCTGTTTTTT. Protein product: CASSLSYTGELFF.

This chain joins TRBV24-1 and TRBJ2-1; 8 bases line up with TRBD2. Germline V gene sequence: CDR1 KGHDR, CDR2 SFDVKD. V trimming: 5 bases; J trimming: 7 bases; junction bases outside the gene matches: 6. The CDR3 length is 14 residues. CDR3 residues: CATSVGTSINEQFF. For the CDR3, the DNA is TGTGCCACCAGTGTGGGGACTAGTATAAATGAGCAGTTCTTC.

V is TRBV6-5 and J is TRBJ1-2, with D maybe TRBD1 (5 bases). The CDR3 contains 15 residues. Germline V gene lookup returns CDR1 MNHEY and CDR2 SVGAGI. V was cut by 6 bases and J by 2 bases, with 16 bases left in between. The DNA of the CDR3 is TGTGCCAGCAGCCTCCATTTCGGGGGAAACTATGGCTACACCTTC. This translates into CASSLHFGGNYGYTF.

This rearrangement joins TRBV6-2 or TRBV6-3 to TRBJ1-1, with D tentatively TRBD1 (6 bases). The V end lost 1 base, the J end lost 8 bases, and 11 bases lay between the germline ends. The germline gives CDR1 MNHEY, CDR2 SVGEGT. This CDR3 is built from 13 residues. The CDR3: CASSYYGQLEAFF. CDR3 coding DNA: TGTGCCAGCAGTTACTATGGACAGCTAGAAGCTTTCTTT.

This chain links TRBV15 with TRBJ2-3; 10 bases map to TRBD2. CDR3 length: 16 residues. J was trimmed by 0 bases and V by 0 bases; bases with no gene match: 0. Germline lookup yields CDR1 LNHNV and CDR2 YYDKDF (reference sequence). The CDR3 nucleotides are TGTGCCACCAGCAGAGAAGCGGGGGGGAGCACAGATACGCAGTATTTT. Translating gives CATSREAGGSTDTQYF.

V is TRBV10-3 and J is TRBJ2-5; 8 bases align to TRBD2. The trim removed 4 bases at V and 2 bases at J, leaving 6 bases unmatched. Germline loops: CDR1 ENHRY, CDR2 SYGVKD. The CDR3 consists of 15 residues. The CDR3 coding sequence is TGTGCCATCAGTGGCGGGGGGCTAAATCAAGAGACCCAGTACTTC. It codes for CAISGGGLNQETQYF.

The chain combines TRBV30 with TRBJ2-3; possible D gene TRBD1, 5 bases. V lost 1 base and J lost 2, with 7 bases in between. There are 13 residues in the CDR3. CDR1 and CDR2 from the germline V gene are GTSNPN and SVGIG (reference sequence). The CDR3 region has the DNA TGTGCCTGGAGTGGGACAACCACAGATACGCAGTATTTT. Its protein is CAWSGTTTDTQYF. Based on the CDR3 plus reference TRBV30 and TRBJ2-3, the full variable domain is SQTIHQWPATLVQPVGSPLSLECTVEGTSNPNLYWYRQAAGRGLQLLFYSVGIGQISSEVPQNLSASRPQDRQFILSSKKLLLSDSGFYLCAWSGTTTDTQYFGPGTRLTVL.

There are a few counts of this clone. The V call is TRBV19, the J call TRBJ2-1, with D hard to call. Germline CDR1 is LNHDA and CDR2 is SQIVND (reference sequence). There are 13 residues in the CDR3. V dropped 5 bases and J dropped 4 bases, with 9 bases sitting between them. CDR3 in amino acids: CASSLTDYNEQFF. CDR3 DNA: TGTGCCAGTAGTCTGACTGATTACAATGAGCAGTTCTTC.

J is TRBJ1-6 and V is TRBV6-1; D ambiguous. V lost 3 bases to trimming and J lost 0 bases, with 9 bases between them. This CDR3 is 16 amino acids long. The germline V gene has CDR1 MNHNS and CDR2 SASEGT. CDR3 bases: TGTGCCAGCAGTGACGGGTTCGGCTCCTATAATTCACCCCTCCACTTT. It codes for CASSDGFGSYNSPLHF.

The rearrangement uses TRBV10-3 and TRBJ2-1; D ambiguous. CDR1 and CDR2 (germline): ENHRY, SYGVKD. The CDR3 covers 11 residues. Deletions cut 2 bases from V and 12 bases from J, with 8 bases between. The CDR3 sequence: CAISEAVRQFF. CDR3 bases: TGTGCCATCAGTGAGGCGGTTCGGCAGTTCTTC.

The chain employs TRBV18 and TRBJ1-1; D gene uncertain. The CDR3 contains 14 residues. The V gene lost 2 bases and the J gene lost 1 base, with 8 bases spanning the gap. Germline-derived CDR1 and CDR2 are KGHSH and LQKENI. The CDR3 here is CASSPGRGNTEAFF. As DNA, the CDR3 is TGTGCCAGCTCACCAGGGCGGGGGAACACTGAAGCTTTCTTT. Full variable domain (outside the CDR3, taken from reference TRBV18 and TRBJ1-1): NAGVMQNPRHLVRRRGQEARLRCSPMKGHSHVYWYRQLPEEGLKFMVYLQKENIIDESGMPKERFSAEFPKEGPSILRIQQVVRGDSAAYFCASSPGRGNTEAFFGQGTRLTVV.

CDR3 residues: CASSLRGLVKQETQYF. In DNA form, the CDR3 reads TGTGCCAGCAGCTTAAGAGGTCTAGTTAAGCAAGAGACCCAGTACTTC. J is TRBJ2-5 and V is TRBV7-3; D not certain. The CDR3 runs 16 residues. In germline, CDR1 is SGHTA, CDR2 FQGTGA. Trimming stripped 1 base from V and 2 bases from J, with 14 bases between.

V gene TRBV5-1 combines with J gene TRBJ1-2; D is uncertain. Germline values: CDR1 SGHRS, CDR2 YFSETQ. With 0 bases removed from V and 3 bases from J, the gap between germline ends came to 12 bases. The CDR3 extends over 15 amino acids. CDR3 region: CASSLVAGLDYGYTF. The CDR3 nucleotides are TGCGCCAGCAGCTTGGTAGCGGGTTTGGACTATGGCTACACCTTC.

V and J are TRBV12-5 and TRBJ1-2; 9 positions agree with TRBD1. The CDR3 consists of 17 residues. Germline lookup yields CDR1 LGHNT and CDR2 FRNRAP. Trimming took 3 bases from V and 8 from J; bases not matched to a gene: 16. The CDR3 protein is CASGFVSQGAMGRGYTF. The CDR3 bases are TGTGCTAGTGGTTTCGTCTCACAGGGGGCAATGGGTCGGGGCTACACCTTC.

The rearrangement links TRBV19 to TRBJ1-5, with D possibly being TRBD1 (5 bases). The CDR3 sequence is 16 residues long. V was trimmed by 7 bases and J by 1 base, leaving 17 bases between them. CDR1 and CDR2 from the germline V gene are LNHDA and SQIVND (reference sequence). CDR3 region: CASTYLGGGSNQPQHF. The CDR3 DNA is TGTGCCAGTACCTACCTCGGGGGGGGGAGCAATCAGCCCCAGCATTTT.

The chain couples TRBV7-9 to TRBJ1-2; unclear D gene. The germline gives CDR1 SEHNR, CDR2 FQNEAQ (reference sequence). Deletions cut 5 bases from V and 2 bases from J, with 18 bases between. The CDR3 runs 16 residues. The CDR3 sequence is CASSLWGIPGNYGYTF. Written as DNA, the CDR3 is TGTGCCAGCAGCCTCTGGGGAATACCGGGGAACTATGGCTACACCTTC. Full variable domain (remainder filled in from reference TRBV7-9 and TRBJ1-2): DTGVSQNPRHKITKRGQNVTFRCDPISEHNRLYWYRQTLGQGPEFLTYFQNEAQLEKSRLLSDRFSAERPKGSFSTLEIQRTEQGDSAMYLCASSLWGIPGNYGYTFGSGTRLTVV.

This clone came up once. V and J are TRBV7-2 and TRBJ1-1, with 8 bases aligning to TRBD1. The ends lost 5 bases at V and 4 bases at J; junction bases unmatched: 6. The CDR3 totals 14 residues. Germline CDR1 and CDR2: SGHTA and FQGNSA. The CDR3 spells CASSRTQGGTEAFF. The CDR3 bases are TGTGCCAGCAGCCGTACACAGGGGGGCACTGAAGCTTTCTTT. Looking up the rest from reference TRBV7-2 and TRBJ1-1 gives the full variable domain: GAGVSQSPSNKVTEKGKDVELRCDPISGHTALYWYRQSLGQGLEFLIYFQGNSAPDKSGLPSDRFSAERTGGSVSTLTIQRTQQEDSAVYLCASSRTQGGTEAFFGQGTRLTVV.

The rearrangement uses TRBV11-3 and TRBJ2-2, with TRBD1 matching 7 bases. CDR1 and CDR2 (germline): SGHNT, YENEEA. The CDR3 has 13 residues. V gave up 5 bases and J gave up 8 bases; unmatched junction bases: 5. CDR3 sequence (DNA): TGTGCCAGCAGCAGTAGACAGGGAGGGGAGCTGTTTTTT. It codes for CASSSRQGGELFF.

A few counts support this clone. The chain uses TRBV24-1 and TRBJ2-3; 10 bases line up with TRBD2. V trimming: 5 bases; J trimming: 12 bases; junction bases outside the gene matches: 4. Germline V gene data show CDR1 as KGHDR and CDR2 as SFDVKD. This CDR3 spans 12 amino acids. In nucleotides, the CDR3 is TGTGCCACCAGTGGAGCGGGAGGGGTCCAGTATTTT. This codes for CATSGAGGVQYF.

The rearrangement uses TRBV5-1 and TRBJ2-5; TRBD2 matches at 7 bases. The V and J ends lost 0 bases and 4 bases, in that order; junction bases with no gene match: 0. The CDR3 has 13 amino acids. Germline loops: CDR1 SGHRS, CDR2 YFSETQ. CDR3 DNA sequence: TGCGCCAGCAGCTTGGGCGGGGGAGAGACCCAGTACTTC. Translated: CASSLGGGETQYF. The entire variable domain, with the rest obtained from reference TRBV5-1 and TRBJ2-5, is as follows: KAGVTQTPRYLIKTRGQQVTLSCSPISGHRSVSWYQQTPGQGLQFLFEYFSETQRNKGNFPGRFSGRQFSNSRSEMNVSTLELGDSALYLCASSLGGGETQYFGPGTRLLVL.

The CDR3 protein is CAISEGQGHEKLFF. In nucleotides, the CDR3 is TGTGCCATCAGTGAGGGGCAGGGCCATGAAAAACTGTTTTTT. The rearrangement links TRBV10-3 to TRBJ1-4, with TRBD1 as a possible D gene (5 bases). The germline CDR1 and CDR2 sequences are ENHRY and SYGVKD. The CDR3 is 14 amino acids. V was trimmed by 2 bases and J by 6 bases, leaving 10 bases between them.

The rearrangement joins TRBV29-1 to TRBJ2-7, with 8 bases lining up with TRBD1. Trimming removed 6 bases from V and 3 bases from J; junction bases left unmatched: 7. The CDR3 is 13 amino acids. CDR1 is SQVTM and CDR2 is ANQGSEA in the germline V gene. As DNA, the CDR3 is TGCAGCGTGGTGGGACAGGACCACTACGAGCAGTACTTC. This translates into CSVVGQDHYEQYF.